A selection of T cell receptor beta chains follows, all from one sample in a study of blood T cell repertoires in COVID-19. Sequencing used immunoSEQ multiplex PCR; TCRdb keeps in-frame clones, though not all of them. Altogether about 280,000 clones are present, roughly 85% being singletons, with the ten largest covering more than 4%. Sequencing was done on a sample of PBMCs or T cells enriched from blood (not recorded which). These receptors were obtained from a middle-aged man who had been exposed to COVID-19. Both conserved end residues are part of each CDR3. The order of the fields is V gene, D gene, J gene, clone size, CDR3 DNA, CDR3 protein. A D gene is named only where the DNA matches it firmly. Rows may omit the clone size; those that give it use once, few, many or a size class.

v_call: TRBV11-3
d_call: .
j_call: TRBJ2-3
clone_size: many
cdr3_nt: TGTGCCAGCAGCTACGGTGGGCCGGGACTTACGGACACAGATACGCAGTATTTT
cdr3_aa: CASSYGGPGLTDTDTQYF

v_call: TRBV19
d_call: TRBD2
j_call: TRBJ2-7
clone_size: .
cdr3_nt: TGTGCCAGTAGTATAGTGCGGACTAGCGGGTGGTACGAGCAGTACTTC
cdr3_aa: CASSIVRTSGWYEQYF

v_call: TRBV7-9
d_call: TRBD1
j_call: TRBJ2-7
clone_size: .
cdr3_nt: TGTGCCACTTTAATGGCCCCCACAACAGGGGGCCATTACGAGCAGTACTTC
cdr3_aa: CATLMAPTTGGHYEQYF

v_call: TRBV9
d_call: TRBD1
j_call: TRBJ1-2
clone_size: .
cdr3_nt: TGTGCCAGCAGCGTAGCTGGGACAGGGAACTATGGCTACACCTTC
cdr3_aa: CASSVAGTGNYGYTF

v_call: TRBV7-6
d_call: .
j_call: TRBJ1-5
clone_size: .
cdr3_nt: TGTGCCAGCAGCCAGGGGTTAGGGCCCCAGCATTTT
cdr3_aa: CASSQGLGPQHF

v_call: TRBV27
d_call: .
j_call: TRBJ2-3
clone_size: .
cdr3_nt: TGTGCCAGCAGACCCAGGGTAGGAAGCACAGATACGCAGTATTTT
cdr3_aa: CASRPRVGSTDTQYF

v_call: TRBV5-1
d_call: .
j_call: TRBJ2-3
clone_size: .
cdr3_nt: TGCGCCAGCAGCCTCACGGGTATCGCAGATACGCAGTATTTT
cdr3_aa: CASSLTGIADTQYF

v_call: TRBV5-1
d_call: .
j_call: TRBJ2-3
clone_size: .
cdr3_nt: TGCGCCAGCAGCTTGGGTTGGGAGCCGGGTGGAGATACGCAGTATTTT
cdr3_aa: CASSLGWEPGGDTQYF

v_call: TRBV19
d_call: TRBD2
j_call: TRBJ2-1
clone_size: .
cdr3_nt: TGTGCCAGTAGTATCCCTCGGACTAGCGGGGGTGAGCAGTTCTTC
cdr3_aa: CASSIPRTSGGEQFF

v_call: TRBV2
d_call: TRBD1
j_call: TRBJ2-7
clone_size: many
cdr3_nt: TGTGCCAGCAGTGAAGGGACAGGGTACCCCTACGAGCAGTACTTC
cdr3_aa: CASSEGTGYPYEQYF

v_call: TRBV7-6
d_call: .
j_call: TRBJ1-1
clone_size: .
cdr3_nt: TGTGCCAGCAGCTTAGCACTAAACACTGAAGCTTTCTTT
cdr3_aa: CASSLALNTEAFF

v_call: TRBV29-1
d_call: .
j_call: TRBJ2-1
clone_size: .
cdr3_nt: TGCAGCGCCACCCCCCGGACTACCAGCAATGAGCAGTTCTTC
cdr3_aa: CSATPRTTSNEQFF

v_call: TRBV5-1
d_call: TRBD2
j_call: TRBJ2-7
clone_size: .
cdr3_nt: TGCGCCAGCAGCGTGCCTAGCGGGAGCTCCTACGAGCAGTACTTC
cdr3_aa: CASSVPSGSSYEQYF

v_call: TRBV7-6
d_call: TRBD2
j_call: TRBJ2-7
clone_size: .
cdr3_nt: TGTGCCAGCAGCAGTAGCGGGAGAAACGAGCAGTACTTC
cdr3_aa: CASSSSGRNEQYF

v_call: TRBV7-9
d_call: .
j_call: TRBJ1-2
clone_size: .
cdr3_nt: TGTGCCAGCAGCTCGCCGGGACTGGACCTCTATGGCTACACCTTC
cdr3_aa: CASSSPGLDLYGYTF

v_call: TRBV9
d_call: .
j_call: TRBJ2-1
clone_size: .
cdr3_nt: TGTGCCAGCAGCGTTCTTCAGTGGACTGAGTACAATGAGCAGTTCTTC
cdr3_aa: CASSVLQWTEYNEQFF

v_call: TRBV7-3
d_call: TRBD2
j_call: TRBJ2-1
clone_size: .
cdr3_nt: TGTGCCAGCAGCTTATCGGGGACTAGCGGGAGTGAGCAGTTCTTC
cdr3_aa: CASSLSGTSGSEQFF

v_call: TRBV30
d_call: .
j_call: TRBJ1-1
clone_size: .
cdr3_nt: TGTGCCTGGAACAGGGAAGTCACTGAAGCTTTCTTT
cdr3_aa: CAWNREVTEAFF

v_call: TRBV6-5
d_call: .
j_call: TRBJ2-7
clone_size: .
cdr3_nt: TGTGCCAGCAGTTACGGGGCACCCAGCTCCTACGAGCAGTACTTC
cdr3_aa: CASSYGAPSSYEQYF

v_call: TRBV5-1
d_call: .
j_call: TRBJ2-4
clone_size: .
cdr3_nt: TGCGCCAGCAGCTTGGCCGGGGAAAGGGACATTCAGTACTTC
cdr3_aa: CASSLAGERDIQYF

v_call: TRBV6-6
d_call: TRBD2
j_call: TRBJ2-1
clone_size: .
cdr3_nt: TGTGCCAGCAGTCGACTTCTAGCGGGAGGGACAAGAGGCTACAATGAGCAGTTCTTC
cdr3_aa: CASSRLLAGGTRGYNEQFF

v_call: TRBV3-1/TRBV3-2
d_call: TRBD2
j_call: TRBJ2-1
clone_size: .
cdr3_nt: TGTGCCAGCAGCCATACCGGGACTAGCAACATGTTCAATGAGCAGTTCTTC
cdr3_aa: CASSHTGTSNMFNEQFF

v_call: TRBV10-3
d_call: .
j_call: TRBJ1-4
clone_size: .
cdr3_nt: TGTGCCATCAGCGAGGCGGGGTCGCGGGGAAAACTGTTTTTT
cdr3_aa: CAISEAGSRGKLFF

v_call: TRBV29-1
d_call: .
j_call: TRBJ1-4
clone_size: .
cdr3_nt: TGCAGCGTTGGTCCTTCGGGAGAAAAACTGTTTTTT
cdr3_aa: CSVGPSGEKLFF

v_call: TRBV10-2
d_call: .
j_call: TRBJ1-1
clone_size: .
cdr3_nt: TGCGCCAGCAGTGAGATAACGGGACATACGAACACTGAAGCTTTCTTT
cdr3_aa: CASSEITGHTNTEAFF

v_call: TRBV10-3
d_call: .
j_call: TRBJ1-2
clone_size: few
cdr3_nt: TGTGCCATCAGTGAGTCGACAGTTAACTATGGCTACACCTTC
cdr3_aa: CAISESTVNYGYTF

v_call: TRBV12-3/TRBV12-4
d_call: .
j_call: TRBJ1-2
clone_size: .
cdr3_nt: TGTGCCAGCAGTTTCCAGGGGTATGGCTACACCTTC
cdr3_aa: CASSFQGYGYTF

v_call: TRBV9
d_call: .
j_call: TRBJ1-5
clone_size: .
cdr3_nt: TGTGCCAGCAGCGTAGAGGGGGTACCTTACAGCCCCCAGCATTTT
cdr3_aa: CASSVEGVPYSPQHF

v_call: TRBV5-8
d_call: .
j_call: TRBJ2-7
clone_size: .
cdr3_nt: TGTGCCAGCAGCTTGGGCCCAACGGAGATCGAGGAGTACTTC
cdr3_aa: CASSLGPTEIEEYF

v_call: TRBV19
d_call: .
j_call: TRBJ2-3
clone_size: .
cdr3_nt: TGTGCCAGTAGTATGGGACACGGCACAGATACGCAGTATTTT
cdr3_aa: CASSMGHGTDTQYF

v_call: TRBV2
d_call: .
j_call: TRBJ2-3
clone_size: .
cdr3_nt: TGTGCCAGCAGTGGGGATCGCGGGACAGATACGCAGTATTTT
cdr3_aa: CASSGDRGTDTQYF

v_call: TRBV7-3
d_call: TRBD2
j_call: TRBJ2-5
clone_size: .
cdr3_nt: TGTGCCAGCAGCCCCCCAGGGACTACCAAAGAGACCCAGTACTTC
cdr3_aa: CASSPPGTTKETQYF

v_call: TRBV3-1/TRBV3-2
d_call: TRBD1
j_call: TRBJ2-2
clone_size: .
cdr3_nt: TGTGCCAGCATCGCAGGGGGCCACGGGGAGCTGTTTTTT
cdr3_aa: CASIAGGHGELFF

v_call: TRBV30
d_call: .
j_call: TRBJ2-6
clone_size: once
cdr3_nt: TGTGCCTGGAGTGTACTGGGCACTGGGGCCAACGTCCTGACTTTC
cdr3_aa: CAWSVLGTGANVLTF

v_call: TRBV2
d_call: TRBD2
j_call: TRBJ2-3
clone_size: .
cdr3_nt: TGTGCCAGCAGTAAGACTAGCGGGAGGAATTTGGATACGCAGTATTTT
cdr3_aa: CASSKTSGRNLDTQYF

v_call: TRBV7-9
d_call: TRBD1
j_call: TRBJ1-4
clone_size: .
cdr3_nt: TGTGCCAGCAGCCCCGGACAGGGGGTTAATGAAAAACTGTTTTTT
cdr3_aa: CASSPGQGVNEKLFF

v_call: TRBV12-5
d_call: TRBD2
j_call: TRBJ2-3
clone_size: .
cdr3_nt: TGTGCTAGTGGTTTTAGCGGGAGTAGCTCAGATACGCAGTATTTT
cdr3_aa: CASGFSGSSSDTQYF

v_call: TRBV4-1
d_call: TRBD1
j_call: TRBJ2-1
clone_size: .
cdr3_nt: TGCGCCAGCAGCCGGGGACAGGGACCGAAGAATGAGCAGTTCTTC
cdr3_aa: CASSRGQGPKNEQFF

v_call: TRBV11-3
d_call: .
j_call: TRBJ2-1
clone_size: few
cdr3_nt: TGTGCCAGCAGCCCCTTTCCCGGTGAGCAGTTCTTC
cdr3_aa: CASSPFPGEQFF

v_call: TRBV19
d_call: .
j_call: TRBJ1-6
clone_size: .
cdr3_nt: TGTGCCAGGGGGCCTTCAGAGGATTCACCCCTCCACTTT
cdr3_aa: CARGPSEDSPLHF

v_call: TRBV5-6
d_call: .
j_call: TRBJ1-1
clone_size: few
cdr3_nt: TGTGCCAGCAGCTTGGTTGCACAGGGGAACACTGAAGCTTTCTTT
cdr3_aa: CASSLVAQGNTEAFF

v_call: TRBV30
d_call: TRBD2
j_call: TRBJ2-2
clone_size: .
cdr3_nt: TGTGCCTTGACCCCGCCTAGCGGTAACACCGGGGAGCTGTTTTTT
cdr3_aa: CALTPPSGNTGELFF

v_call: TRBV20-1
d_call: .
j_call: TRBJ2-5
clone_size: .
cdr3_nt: TGCAGAGTACTAACAACGGGAGCCCAGTACTTC
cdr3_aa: CRVLTTGAQYF

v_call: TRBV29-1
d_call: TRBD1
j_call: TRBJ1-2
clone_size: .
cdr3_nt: TGCAGCGCTGACGTCGCGGGACAGGGCAGTGGCTACACCTTC
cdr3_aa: CSADVAGQGSGYTF

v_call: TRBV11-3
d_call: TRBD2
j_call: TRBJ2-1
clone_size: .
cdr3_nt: TGTGCCAGCAGCACCAGCGGGAGCTCCTACAATGAGCAGTTCTTC
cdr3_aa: CASSTSGSSYNEQFF

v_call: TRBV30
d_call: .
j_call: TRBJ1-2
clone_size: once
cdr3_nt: TGTGCCTGGAGTGTTAGCCACTTGGGCTATGGCTACACCTTC
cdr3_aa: CAWSVSHLGYGYTF

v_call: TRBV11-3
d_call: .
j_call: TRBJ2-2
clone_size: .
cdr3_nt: TGTGCCAGCAGCTCCGATCTCGGGGCCGGGGAGCTGTTTTTT
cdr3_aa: CASSSDLGAGELFF

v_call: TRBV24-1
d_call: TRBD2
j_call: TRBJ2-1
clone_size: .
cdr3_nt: TGTGCCACCAGTGATTCGAGCGGGATTTCTTACAATGAGCAGTTCTTC
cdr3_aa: CATSDSSGISYNEQFF

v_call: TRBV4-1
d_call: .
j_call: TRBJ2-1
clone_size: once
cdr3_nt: TGCGCCAGCAGCCAGAGCATAGCGGCCTACAATGAGCAGTTCTTC
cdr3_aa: CASSQSIAAYNEQFF

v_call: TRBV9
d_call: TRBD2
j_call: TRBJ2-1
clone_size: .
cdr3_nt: TGTGCCAGCAGCCCCATAGGTTTCCTAGCGGCCATCTACAATGAGCAGTTCTTC
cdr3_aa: CASSPIGFLAAIYNEQFF

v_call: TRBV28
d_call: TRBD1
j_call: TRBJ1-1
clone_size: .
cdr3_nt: TGTGCCAGCAGTCCAGGGGGCGTCGGCACTGAAGCTTTCTTT
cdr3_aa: CASSPGGVGTEAFF

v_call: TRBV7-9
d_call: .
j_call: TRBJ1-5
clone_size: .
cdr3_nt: TGTGCCAGCAGCCCAACAGGCGGCCAGCCCCAGCATTTT
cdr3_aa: CASSPTGGQPQHF

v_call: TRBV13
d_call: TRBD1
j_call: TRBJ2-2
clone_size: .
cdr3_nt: TGTGCCAGCAGCCCGGACAGGGGTGGCACCGGGGAGCTGTTTTTT
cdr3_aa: CASSPDRGGTGELFF

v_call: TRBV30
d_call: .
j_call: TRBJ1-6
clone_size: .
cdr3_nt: TGTGCCTGGGACAGTAATTCACCCCTCCACTTT
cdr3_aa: CAWDSNSPLHF

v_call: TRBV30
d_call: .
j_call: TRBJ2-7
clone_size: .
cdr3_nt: TGTGCCTGGAGTAGTCCCCGGGTCTACGAGCAGTACTTC
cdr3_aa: CAWSSPRVYEQYF